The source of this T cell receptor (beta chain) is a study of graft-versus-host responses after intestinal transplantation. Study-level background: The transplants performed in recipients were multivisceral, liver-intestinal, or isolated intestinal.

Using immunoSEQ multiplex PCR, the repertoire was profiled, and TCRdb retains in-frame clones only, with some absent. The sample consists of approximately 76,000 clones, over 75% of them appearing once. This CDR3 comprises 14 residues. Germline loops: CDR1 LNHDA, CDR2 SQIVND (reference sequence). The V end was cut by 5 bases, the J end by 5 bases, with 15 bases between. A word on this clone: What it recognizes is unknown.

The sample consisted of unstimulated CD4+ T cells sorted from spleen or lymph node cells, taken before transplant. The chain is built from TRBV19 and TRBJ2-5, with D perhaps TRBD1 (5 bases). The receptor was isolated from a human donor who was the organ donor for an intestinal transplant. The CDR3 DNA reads TGTGCCAGTAGTCAGGGCAGGGCTGGGGAGACCCAGTACTTC. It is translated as CASSQGRAGETQYF.